Below are 27 T cell receptor beta chains sequenced from a single sample in a study of spatial heterogeneity in lung cancer. Using its own MiXCR run on the 5' RACE reads, TCRdb lists one record per CDR3 protein. The sample records 43,000 or so distinct CDR3 sequences, over 6.5% being singletons. Sample time point: sample taken at primary tumor resection. The source was PBMCs, collected at surgery. These receptor sequences come from a female donor with early-stage non-small cell lung cancer.

This clonotype was found many times. This rearrangement joins TRBV12-3 or TRBV12-4 to TRBJ2-5; D is possibly TRBD2 (5 bases). The CDR3 length is 14 residues. V was cut by 2 bases and J by 2 bases, with 9 bases left in between. The CDR3 is CASSLPGSQETQYF. The CDR3 nucleotides read TGTGCCAGCAGTTTACCGGGGTCACAAGAGACCCAGTACTTC.

Many counts were recorded for this clonotype. This rearrangement joins TRBV7-2 to TRBJ2-3, with D maybe TRBD2 (5 bases). V was clipped by 5 bases and J by 1 base, with 10 bases between them. Germline CDR1 SGHTA, CDR2 FQGNSA. The CDR3 runs 14 residues. CDR3 protein: CASSLGLGTDTQYF. Written as DNA, the CDR3 is TGTGCCAGCAGCCTCGGACTGGGCACAGATACGCAGTATTTT.

There are many counts of this clonotype. The rearrangement uses TRBV27 and TRBJ2-3; TRBD1 is a possible D gene (5 bases). With 6 bases removed from V and 4 bases from J, the gap between germline ends came to 14 bases. In germline, CDR1 is MNHEY, CDR2 SMNVEV (reference sequence). The CDR3 length is 14 residues. CDR3: CASRGPGRADTQYF. As DNA, the CDR3 is TGTGCCAGCAGGGGGCCGGGTCGTGCAGATACGCAGTATTTT.

This clonotype was counted ten times or more. V is TRBV9 and J is TRBJ2-3; TRBD2 aligns across 9 bases. CDR3 size: 19 residues. Germline loops: CDR1 SGDLS, CDR2 YYNGEE. Trimming removed 0 bases from V and 0 bases from J; junction bases left unmatched: 11. The CDR3 region has the DNA TGTGCCAGCAGCGTAGAAAGGATTAGCGGGGGCCGGAGCACAGATACGCAGTATTTT. Translated: CASSVERISGGRSTDTQYF.

This clonotype showed up many times. The gene calls are TRBV20-1 and TRBJ2-3; 8 bases agree with TRBD2. This CDR3 has 14 residues. Germline loops: CDR1 DFQATT, CDR2 SNEGSKA (reference sequence). The J segment lost 1 base and the V segment lost 8 bases, leaving 8 bases of the junction unmatched. This CDR3 reads CSITVRGGTDTQYF. The CDR3 DNA is TGCAGTATCACCGTGCGGGGGGGCACAGATACGCAGTATTTT.

This clonotype was observed a few times. The junction differs from germline at one of its ends, possibly a read error. The gene calls are TRBV7-6 and TRBJ1-5; D unresolved. Germline V gene data show CDR1 as SGHVS and CDR2 as FNYEAQ. CDR3 length: 10 amino acids. CDR3 amino acids: CTSDDQPQHF. The CDR3 nucleotides are TGTACCAGTGACGATCAGCCCCAGCATTTT.

The chain employs TRBV11-2 and TRBJ2-5; TRBD1 might be the D (6 bases). Trimming took off 2 bases at V and 1 base at J, with 11 bases between the two ends. Germline V CDR1 and CDR2: SGHAT, FQNNGV. The CDR3 length is 15 residues. CDR3 coding DNA: TGTGCCAGCAGCTTAAGGGGGACACTCCAAGAGACCCAGTACTTC. This sequence encodes CASSLRGTLQETQYF.

V usage is TRBV6-1 and J usage is TRBJ1-2; unclear D gene. The CDR3 has 15 residues. Germline V gene data show CDR1 as MNHNS and CDR2 as SASEGT. Trimming left V 1 base short and J 2 bases short, with 11 bases between. The CDR3 nucleotides are TGTGCCAGCAGTGAAGGGTTTTTCTCCAACTATGGCTACACCTTC. This codes for CASSEGFFSNYGYTF.

This clonotype has at least ten counts. The V and J genes are TRBV6-2 or TRBV6-3 and TRBJ2-3, with no clear D. Germline assignment: CDR1 MNHEY and CDR2 SVGEGT. Between the trimmed V and J ends, which lost 2 bases and 2 bases, there was a span of 5 bases. The CDR3 length is 13 residues. In nucleotides, the CDR3 is TGTGCCAGCAGTTACAGTCCCACAGATACGCAGTATTTT. Its protein is CASSYSPTDTQYF.

The table lists this clonotype with many counts. The chain employs TRBV12-3 or TRBV12-4 and TRBJ1-5, with D possibly being TRBD1 (6 bases). CDR3 length: 15 amino acids. The V and J ends lost 5 bases and 4 bases respectively, with 15 bases between them. CDR3 DNA: TGTGCCAGCAGTGCGCCGGGGGCCTTAAATCAGCCCCAGCATTTT. Translated: CASSAPGALNQPQHF.

A few counts support this clonotype. The chain joins TRBV11-2 to TRBJ2-1; D is unclear. Germline CDR1 is SGHAT and CDR2 is FQNNGV. This CDR3 contains 12 residues. The germline V and J ends were trimmed by 3 bases and 10 bases, with 10 bases remaining between them. The CDR3 DNA reads TGTGCCAGCAGCTTGGTTGGCCCCGAGCAGTTCTTC. This gives the protein CASSLVGPEQFF.

In this sample, this clonotype turned up many times. This could be a read error, since a much larger clone is one nucleotide away. The chain links TRBV27 to TRBJ2-7, with D perhaps TRBD1 or TRBD2 (5 bases each). The germline CDR1 and CDR2 sequences are MNHEY and SMNVEV (reference sequence). Trimming shortened V by 5 bases and J by 0 bases, and 11 bases separated the two germline ends. The CDR3 consists of 14 residues. CDR3 in amino acids: CASSGKGSSYEQYF. CDR3 coding DNA: TGTGCCAGCAGTGGTAAGGGGAGCTCCTACGAGCAGTACTTC.

This clonotype was seen a few times. The chain is built from TRBV7-2 and TRBJ1-2, with no clear D. The germline V gene has CDR1 SGHTA and CDR2 FQGNSA. Trimming removed 5 bases from V and 7 bases from J, with 8 bases in between. This CDR3 spans 11 amino acids. CDR3 in amino acids: CASSPRGGYTF. CDR3 in DNA: TGTGCCAGCAGCCCTCGGGGTGGCTACACCTTC.

Ten or more counts support this clonotype. The V call is TRBV4-2, the J call TRBJ2-7, with D perhaps matching TRBD1 (6 bases). V lost 0 bases and J 3 bases, leaving 9 bases between the germline ends. Per the germline V gene, CDR1 is LGHNA and CDR2 is YNFKEQ. The CDR3 extends over 14 amino acids. CDR3 nucleotides: TGTGCCAGCAGCCAAGAAAAGGGGGTCTACGAGCAGTACTTC. Its translation: CASSQEKGVYEQYF.

In its sample, this clonotype was seen many times. CDR3 sequence: CSAALADSTDTQYF. The CDR3 DNA reads TGCAGCGCCGCTCTAGCGGATAGCACAGATACGCAGTATTTT. This chain links TRBV29-1 with TRBJ2-3; 7 bases are a match to TRBD2. Losses at the gene ends were 7 bases for V and 0 bases for J; bases not matched to a gene: 7. Germline V lookup: CDR1 SQVTM, CDR2 ANQGSEA. There are 14 residues in the CDR3.

This clonotype has at least ten counts. The chain combines TRBV19 with TRBJ2-7; 7 positions agree with TRBD1. The germline V gene encodes CDR1 LNHDA and CDR2 SQIVND (reference sequence). The CDR3 runs 14 residues. The junction had 2 bases not matched to a gene; V was cut back by 1 base and J by 2 bases. The CDR3 region is CASSIADRAYEQYF. The CDR3 DNA sequence: TGTGCCAGTAGTATAGCCGACAGGGCCTACGAGCAGTACTTC.

The V and J genes are TRBV20-1 and TRBJ1-5; D is uncertain. CDR1 DFQATT and CDR2 SNEGSKA come from the germline V gene (reference sequence). The CDR3 loop spans 12 amino acids. Deletions cut 5 bases from V and 2 bases from J, with 7 bases between. The CDR3 region is CSAGRRNQPQHF. CDR3 coding DNA: TGCAGTGCTGGACGCCGCAATCAGCCCCAGCATTTT.

V is TRBV29-1 and J is TRBJ2-7; tentative D call: TRBD1 (5 bases). Trimming stripped 0 bases from V and 6 bases from J, with 12 bases between. Germline V gives CDR1 SQVTM, CDR2 ANQGSEA. The CDR3 has 13 residues. The CDR3 coding sequence is TGCAGCGTTGAAGATAATGTAGGGGTCGAGCAGTACTTC. Encoded protein: CSVEDNVGVEQYF.

The chain carries TRBV27 and TRBJ1-6; a possible D gene is TRBD1 (6 bases). Germline V gene sequence: CDR1 MNHEY, CDR2 SMNVEV (reference sequence). V gave up 3 bases and J gave up 2 bases, with 14 bases separating them. The CDR3 is 17 residues long. The CDR3 coding sequence is TGTGCCAGCAGTTTGAGGGACACCTCAACCTATAATTCACCCCTCCACTTT. It is translated as CASSLRDTSTYNSPLHF.

This clonotype was seen ten or more times. This chain connects TRBV10-2 to TRBJ2-5, with 12 bases matching TRBD2. The CDR3 totals 14 residues. CDR1 is WSHSY, CDR2 SAAADI, per germline. The V segment lost 6 bases and the J segment 5 bases; nucleotides outside the gene matches: 4. In DNA, the CDR3 is TGCGCCAGCAGCACTAGCGGGGGGTCGGAGACCCAGTACTTC. It yields the protein CASSTSGGSETQYF.

Comment on this clonotype: One end of the junction is discordant with germline, which a read error may explain. The chain couples TRBV3-1 to TRBJ1-2; no clear D gene. There are 12 residues in the CDR3. Germline-derived CDR1 and CDR2 are LGHDT and YNNKEL (reference sequence). This CDR3 is CASSQETPLVQF. The CDR3 coding sequence is TGTGCCAGCAGCCAAGAAACACCTTTAGTGCAGTTC. The full variable domain, rest sourced from reference TRBV3-1 and TRBJ1-2, is DTAVSQTPKYLVTQMGNDKSIKCEQNLGHDTMYWYKQDSKKFLKIMFSYNNKELIINETVPNRFSPKSPDKAHLNLHINSLELGDSAVYFCASSQETPLVQFGSGTRLTVV.

This clonotype has just a few counts. The V gene is TRBV6-2 or TRBV6-3, the J gene TRBJ1-1; TRBD1 matches at 8 bases. The CDR3 runs to 14 residues. Germline assignment: CDR1 MNHEY and CDR2 SVGEGT. V was pared by 7 bases and J by 4 bases, with 8 bases of the junction left unmatched. CDR3 amino acids: CASKHRGTGTEAFF. The CDR3 coding sequence is TGTGCCAGCAAGCACAGGGGGACGGGCACTGAAGCTTTCTTT.

The chain is built from TRBV5-4 and TRBJ1-1, with D unresolved. The CDR3 extends over 14 amino acids. The V gene's germline CDR1 is SGHNT and CDR2 YYREEE (reference sequence). Trimming removed 2 bases at V and 1 base at J, with 9 bases between. In DNA form, the CDR3 reads TGTGCCAGCAGCTTAAGGGTCCAGAACACTGAAGCTTTCTTT. It specifies CASSLRVQNTEAFF.

The chain carries TRBV7-9 and TRBJ2-7, with D tentatively TRBD1 (6 bases). Germline assignment: CDR1 SEHNR and CDR2 FQNEAQ (reference sequence). V was cut by 6 bases and J by 3 bases, with 9 bases left in between. The CDR3 contains 12 residues. CDR3 sequence reads: CASRAQGYEQYF. DNA of the CDR3: TGTGCCAGCAGGGCACAGGGCTACGAGCAGTACTTC.

This clonotype was found a few times. The rearrangement joins TRBV2 to TRBJ2-3, with D possibly matching TRBD2 (5 bases). The CDR3 has 16 residues. Germline V gene sequence: CDR1 SNHLY, CDR2 FYNNEI. V shed 1 base and J shed 8 bases, with 19 bases lying between them. CDR3 coding DNA: TGTGCCAGCAGTGAAGAGCGGACCCGTTCAGGTGGTACGCAGTATTTT. This sequence encodes CASSEERTRSGGTQYF.

This clonotype occurred many times. V usage is TRBV5-1 and J usage is TRBJ2-3, with 10 bases lining up with TRBD2. The CDR3 has 17 residues. V was clipped by 7 bases and J by 2 bases; unmatched bases: 13. Germline V gene sequence: CDR1 SGHRS, CDR2 YFSETQ. The CDR3 loop reads CASPNRVAGGLTDTQYF. The CDR3 coding sequence is TGCGCCAGCCCTAATCGGGTAGCGGGGGGCCTCACAGATACGCAGTATTTT. The complete variable domain, with remaining parts taken from reference TRBV5-1 and TRBJ2-3, reads KAGVTQTPRYLIKTRGQQVTLSCSPISGHRSVSWYQQTPGQGLQFLFEYFSETQRNKGNFPGRFSGRQFSNSRSEMNVSTLELGDSALYLCASPNRVAGGLTDTQYFGPGTRLTVL.

This clonotype was recorded many times. J is TRBJ1-2 and V is TRBV28; D remains ambiguous. With 6 bases removed from V and 4 bases from J, the gap between germline ends came to 12 bases. This CDR3 has 13 amino acids. Germline V gene sequence: CDR1 MDHEN, CDR2 SYDVKM. CDR3 sequence (DNA): TGTGCCAGCAGCGCCGGCGACCTCTATGGCTACACCTTC. This gives the protein CASSAGDLYGYTF.